The T cell receptor beta chain under discussion was sequenced for a study of CD8 T cells in ankylosing spondylitis. Concerning this clonotype itself: The target antigen is unknown.

Findings and caveats of the study: Previously reported in reactive arthritis synovial fluid and blood were some of the motif variants. Among TCR beta sequences, a motif of under 10 highly homologous variants appeared characteristic of ankylosing spondylitis blood.

The CDR3 is made up of 12 amino acids. Trimming left V 5 bases short and J 11 bases short, with 14 bases between. The V gene's germline CDR1 is SEHNR and CDR2 FQNEAQ (reference sequence). TCRdb re-called the 5' RACE reads through MiXCR, storing one row per CDR3 protein. The sample holds 250,000 to 400,000 distinct CDR3 sequences; 11% are singletons and the top ten take roughly a tenth. The source is a female donor with ankylosing spondylitis or in good health (not recorded which). The V call is TRBV7-9, the J call TRBJ2-3; tentatively, D is TRBD1 (6 bases). Sequencing was done on a sample of blood, either unsorted or a sorted T cell fraction (not recorded which). CDR3 sequence (DNA): TGTGCCAGCAGCCCAGGGGCGGGCGAGCAGTATTTT. Its protein is CASSPGAGEQYF.